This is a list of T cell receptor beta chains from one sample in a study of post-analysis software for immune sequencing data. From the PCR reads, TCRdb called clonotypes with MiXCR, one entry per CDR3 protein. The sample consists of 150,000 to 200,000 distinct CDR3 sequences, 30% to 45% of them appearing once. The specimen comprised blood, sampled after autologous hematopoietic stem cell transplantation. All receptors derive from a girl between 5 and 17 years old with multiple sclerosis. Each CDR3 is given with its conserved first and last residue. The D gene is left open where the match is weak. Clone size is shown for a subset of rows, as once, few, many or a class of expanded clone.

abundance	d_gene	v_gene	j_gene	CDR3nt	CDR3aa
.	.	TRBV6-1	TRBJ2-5	.	CASSVYPDRGSLWQYF
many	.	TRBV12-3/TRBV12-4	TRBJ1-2	TGTGCCAGCAGTCCGGAGGAGAGCTATGGCTACACCTTC	CASSPEESYGYTF
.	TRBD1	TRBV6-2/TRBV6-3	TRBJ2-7	TGTGCCAGCAGTTACCGGGACAGGATCCACGAGCAGTACTTC	CASSYRDRIHEQYF
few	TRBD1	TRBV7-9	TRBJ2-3	TGTGCCAGCAGTCCCCCCCGAGGACAGGGGTCCACAGATACGCAGTATTTT	CASSPPRGQGSTDTQYF
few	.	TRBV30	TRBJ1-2	TGTGCCTGGAGTGGTTTCTTTCAGGAGAATGGCTACACCTTC	CAWSGFFQENGYTF
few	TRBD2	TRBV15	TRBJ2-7	TGTGCCACCAGCAGAGATCCGGGAGGCCGGGGTTACGAGCAGTACTTC	CATSRDPGGRGYEQYF
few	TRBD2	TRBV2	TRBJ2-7	TGTGCCAGCAGAGTGGGAAGGGCCCTAGGTAGCGGGAGTTACGAGCAGTACTTC	CASRVGRALGSGSYEQYF
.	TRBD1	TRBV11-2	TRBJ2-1	TGTGCCAGCAGCTCCTCGTTACTGGGGACAGGGCGCGACTACAATGAGCAGTTCTTC	CASSSSLLGTGRDYNEQFF
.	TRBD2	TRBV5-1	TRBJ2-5	TGCGCCAGCAGCTTGGGGTCTAGCGGGAGCCGCGGGGAAGAGACCCAGTACTTC	CASSLGSSGSRGEETQYF
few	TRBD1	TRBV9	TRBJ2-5	TGTGCCAGCAGCGTAGACCCTGGACAGGGCCTTAAGGAGACCCAGTACTTC	CASSVDPGQGLKETQYF
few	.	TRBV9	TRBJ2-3	TGTGCCAGCAGCGTACGGAGCGGAAGCACAGATACGCAGTATTTT	CASSVRSGSTDTQYF
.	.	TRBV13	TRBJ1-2	TGTGCCAGCAGCTCAGGCTCGGAGAAGCCATATGGCTACACCTTC	CASSSGSEKPYGYTF
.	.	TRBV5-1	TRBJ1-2	TGCGCCAGCAGCCCCCGGGGCCAGGGATATTCGGGGAACTATGGCTACACCTTC	CASSPRGQGYSGNYGYTF
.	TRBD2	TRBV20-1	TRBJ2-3	TGCAGTGCTAGAGTTAGTGGGAGGGCCTTTGATACGCGGTATTTT	CSARVSGRAFDTRYF
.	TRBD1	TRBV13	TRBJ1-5	TGTGCCAGCAGCTTCCAGGGGGATAGCAATCAGCCCCAGCATTTT	CASSFQGDSNQPQHF
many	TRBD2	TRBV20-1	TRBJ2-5	TGCAGTGCTAGAGCAGCGGGAGAGGGCGAGACCCAGTACTTC	CSARAAGEGETQYF
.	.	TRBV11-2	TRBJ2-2	TGTGCCAGCAGCCGAAGTAGCGGGGAGCTGTTTTTT	CASSRSSGELFF
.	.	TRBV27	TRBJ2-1	TGTGCCAGCAGTTGGGCCGAGGGGTCATACAATGAGCAGTTCTTC	CASSWAEGSYNEQFF
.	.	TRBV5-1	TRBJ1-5	TGCGCCAGCAGCTTGGGATCAGGGGCCGATAGCAATCAGCCCCAGCATTTT	CASSLGSGADSNQPQHF
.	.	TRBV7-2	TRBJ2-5	TGTGCCAGCAGCTGGACACTAGAGACCCAGTACTTC	CASSWTLETQYF
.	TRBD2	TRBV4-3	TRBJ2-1	TGCGCCAGCAGCCAAGATTGGCTAGCGGTATACAATGAGCAGTTCTTC	CASSQDWLAVYNEQFF
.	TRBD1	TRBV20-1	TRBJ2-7	TGCAGTGCTAGAGTAGCCGGGACAGGGGCTCCTGAGATCGACGAGCAGTACTTC	CSARVAGTGAPEIDEQYF
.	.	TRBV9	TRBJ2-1	TGTGCCAGCAGCGTAGGGGGCAAGGGCCACAATAAGCAGTTCTTC	CASSVGGKGHNKQFF
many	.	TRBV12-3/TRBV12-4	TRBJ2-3	TGTGCCAGCAGTTTAGCGGGAGTCGACCCAGATACGCAGTATTTT	CASSLAGVDPDTQYF
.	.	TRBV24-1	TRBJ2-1	TGTGCCACCAGTGTCGGCGGACCCCGGGGGATTGAGCAGTTCTTC	CATSVGGPRGIEQFF
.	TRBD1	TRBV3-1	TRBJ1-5	TGTGCCAGCAGCCCCAGTGGGGACAGACGTCAGCCCCAGCATTTT	CASSPSGDRRQPQHF
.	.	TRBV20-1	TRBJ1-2	TGCAGTGCTAGAGATCCCCACAGGGTCTATGGCTACACCTTC	CSARDPHRVYGYTF
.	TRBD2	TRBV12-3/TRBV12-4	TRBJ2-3	TGTGCCAGCAGCATGGGGCTAGCGGGAGGATCAGATACGCAGTATTTT	CASSMGLAGGSDTQYF
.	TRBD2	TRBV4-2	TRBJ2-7	TGTGCCAGCGCCCCAACCGGGACTAGTGGTTACGAGCAGTACTTC	CASAPTGTSGYEQYF
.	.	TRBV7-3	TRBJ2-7	TGTGCCAGCAGCGCACAAGTCGTCGCGGTCGGGGGTGAGCAGTACTTC	CASSAQVVAVGGEQYF
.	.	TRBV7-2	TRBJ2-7	TGTGCCAGCAGCCGCCTTATGGGCGAGCAGTACTTC	CASSRLMGEQYF
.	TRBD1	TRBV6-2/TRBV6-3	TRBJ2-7	TGTGCCAGCACTCAGGGGGCCTCATCGAGTGAGCAGTACTTC	CASTQGASSSEQYF
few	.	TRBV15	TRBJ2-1	TGTGCCACCAGCAGCGGGGGAAGAAATGAGCAGTTCTTC	CATSSGGRNEQFF
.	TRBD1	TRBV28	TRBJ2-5	TGTGCCAGCAGTTTCCGTAGACAGGGTCCAGAGACCCAGTACTTC	CASSFRRQGPETQYF
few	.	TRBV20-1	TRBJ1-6	TGCAGTGCTAGAGATAATTCACCCCTCCACTTT	CSARDNSPLHF
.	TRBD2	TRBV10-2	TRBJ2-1	TGCGCCAGCAGTAGCGGGACCGTCAACTACAATGAGCAGTTCTTC	CASSSGTVNYNEQFF
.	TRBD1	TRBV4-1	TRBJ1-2	TGCGCCAGCAGCTCCGGGACAGGAGTCTATGGCTACACCTTC	CASSSGTGVYGYTF
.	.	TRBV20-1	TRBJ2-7	TGCAGTGCTAGAACCGGGACCTACGAGCAGTACTTC	CSARTGTYEQYF
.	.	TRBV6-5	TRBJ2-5	TGTGCCAGCGGACTACAGGGCAGGGAGACCCAGTACTTC	CASGLQGRETQYF
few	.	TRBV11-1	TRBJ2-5	TGTGCCAGCAGCTTAGACTGGGGTAAAGAGACCCAGTACTTC	CASSLDWGKETQYF
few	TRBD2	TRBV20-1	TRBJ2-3	TGCAGTGCTCCTAGAGCGGGAGGTGGTACAGATACGCAGTATTTT	CSAPRAGGGTDTQYF
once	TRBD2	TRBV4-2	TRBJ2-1	TGTGCCAGCAGCCAAGATGGGACTAGCGGGGGCAATGAGCAGTTCTTC	CASSQDGTSGGNEQFF
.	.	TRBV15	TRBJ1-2	TGTGCCACCAGCAGAGATCCGGAGGGGGGCTACACCTTC	CATSRDPEGGYTF
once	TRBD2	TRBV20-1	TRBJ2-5	TGCAGTGCTAGTAGACTAGCGGGAGGTGAGACCCAGTACTTC	CSASRLAGGETQYF
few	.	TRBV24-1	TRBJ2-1	TGTGCCACCAGTGATTTCGGACGGCCGCAGTTCTTC	CATSDFGRPQFF
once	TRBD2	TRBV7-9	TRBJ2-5	TGTGCCAGCAGCTTTGGTCTAGCGGGAGTAGTCCGCGAGACCCAGTACTTC	CASSFGLAGVVRETQYF
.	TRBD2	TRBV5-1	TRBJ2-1	TGCGCCAGCAGCTTGGTCTGGGAAGCGGGAGATGAGCAGTTCTTC	CASSLVWEAGDEQFF
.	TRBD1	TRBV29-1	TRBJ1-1	TGCAGCGTTGAGTTGGGACAGGGGGCCGCGAACACTGAAGCTTTCTTT	CSVELGQGAANTEAFF
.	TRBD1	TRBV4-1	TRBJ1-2	TGCGCCAGCAGCCACGGGAGGGACAGGGTAAAAGGGGGCTACACCTTC	CASSHGRDRVKGGYTF
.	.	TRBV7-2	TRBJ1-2	TGTGCCAGCAGCTTAATAGACCGCTATGGCTACACCTTC	CASSLIDRYGYTF
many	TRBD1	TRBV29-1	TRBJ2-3	TGCAGCGTTGAGAGGCAGGGGGTAGATACGCAGTATTTT	CSVERQGVDTQYF
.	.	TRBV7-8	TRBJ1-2	TGTGCCAGCAGCTTAGACAGGGACTATGGCTACACCTTC	CASSLDRDYGYTF
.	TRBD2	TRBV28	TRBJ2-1	TGTGCCAGCAGTATAGGACTAGCGGGATGGCACGACAATGAGCAGTTCTTC	CASSIGLAGWHDNEQFF